This T cell receptor (beta chain) emerged from a study of cytomegalovirus exposure and HLA in healthy donors. Study in general: Sequencing of 150 million to 200 million T cells in an earlier analysis found 90 million to 120 million unique TCR beta sequences. Points from the study as a whole: Association of a missense DCLRE1C variant with TCR beta V- and J-gene trimming was reported in a later analysis. Later analysis revealed greater clonal expansion in HLA-associated TCR beta chains than in equally common others.

Use of 60 Vbeta and 13 Jbeta primers characterized the PCR. Profiled with immunoSEQ multiplex PCR; TCRdb holds only in-frame clones, not every one. The sample holds under 90,000 clones; roughly 76% are singletons and the top ten take roughly 7.1%. This CDR3 has 16 amino acids. V lost 2 bases and J lost 5, with 16 bases in between. CDR1 is WSHSY, CDR2 SAAADI, per germline. In its sample, this clone was seen a few times. The antigen remains unidentified. The origin of this receptor is a woman between 40 and 55 years old in good health and CMV-seronegative. Sequenced sample: PBMCs. This chain links TRBV10-2 with TRBJ2-1, with a possible D match to TRBD2 (5 bases). CDR3 sequence reads: CASSERMGDPHNEQFF. The DNA for the CDR3 is TGCGCCAGCAGTGAGCGGATGGGAGACCCTCACAATGAGCAGTTCTTC.